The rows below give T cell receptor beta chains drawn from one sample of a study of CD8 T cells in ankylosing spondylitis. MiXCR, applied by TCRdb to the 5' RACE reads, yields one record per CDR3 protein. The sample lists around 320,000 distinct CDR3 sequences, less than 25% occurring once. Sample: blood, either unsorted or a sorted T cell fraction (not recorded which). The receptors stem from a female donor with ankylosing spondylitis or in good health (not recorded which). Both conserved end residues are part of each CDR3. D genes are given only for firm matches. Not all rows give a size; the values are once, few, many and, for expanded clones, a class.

CASSLGRGMGTAQYF,TGTGCCAGCAGCTTAGGGAGAGGGATGGGGACTGCGCAGTATTTT,.,TRBJ2-3,.,TRBV7-2
CASSLVRGGASYNEQFF,TGTGCCAGCAGCTTAGTGCGAGGGGGGGCCTCCTACAATGAGCAGTTCTTC,.,TRBJ2-1,.,TRBV7-8
CASRSGQGEKLFF,TGTGCCAGCAGGTCGGGACAGGGTGAAAAACTGTTTTTT,TRBD1,TRBJ1-4,.,TRBV3-1
CSALLPGQSYEQYF,TGCAGTGCGCTGCTGCCGGGACAGTCCTACGAGCAGTACTTC,TRBD1,TRBJ2-7,few,TRBV20-1
CASSYSMSRSSEQYF,TGTGCCAGCAGTTACTCGATGTCTAGGAGTTCCGAGCAGTACTTC,.,TRBJ2-7,.,TRBV6-6
CSAGGARNTEAFF,TGCAGCGCCGGGGGGGCCAGGAACACTGAAGCTTTCTTT,.,TRBJ1-1,many,TRBV29-1
CASSSDDMLAKNIQYF,TGTGCCAGCAGTTCTGACGACATGCTAGCCAAAAACATTCAGTACTTC,.,TRBJ2-4,.,TRBV28
CASSSLRAEGGDTQYF,TGTGCCAGCAGTAGCCTTCGGGCGGAAGGGGGAGATACGCAGTATTTT,.,TRBJ2-3,many,TRBV12-3/TRBV12-4
CAISGGTEAFF,TGTGCCATCAGTGGGGGGACTGAAGCTTTCTTT,.,TRBJ1-1,.,TRBV10-3
CASSLSRAEETQYF,TGTGCCAGCAGTTTATCAAGGGCTGAAGAGACCCAGTACTTC,.,TRBJ2-5,few,TRBV27
CATSDPSSGRAGEQFF,TGTGCCACCAGTGATCCCTCTAGCGGGAGGGCGGGTGAGCAGTTCTTC,TRBD2,TRBJ2-1,few,TRBV24-1
CASSSGLAGASTDTQYF,TGTGCCAGCAGCTCGGGACTAGCGGGAGCTAGCACAGATACGCAGTATTTT,TRBD2,TRBJ2-3,.,TRBV7-2
CSARRTGGPDTQYF,TGCAGTGCTAGGAGGACAGGGGGCCCAGATACGCAGTATTTT,TRBD1,TRBJ2-3,.,TRBV20-1
CSASPLLEREGPVTQYF,TGCAGTGCTAGCCCCCTTTTGGAACGGGAGGGCCCGGTTACGCAGTATTTT,TRBD2,TRBJ2-3,many,TRBV20-1
CASSFGTAYLTYNEQFF,TGTGCCAGCAGCTTTGGAACAGCTTACCTCACCTACAATGAGCAGTTCTTC,.,TRBJ2-1,.,TRBV11-1
CASSLAGTLDTQYF,TGTGCCAGCAGTCTAGCGGGAACCTTAGATACGCAGTATTTT,TRBD2,TRBJ2-3,few,TRBV12-3/TRBV12-4
CASSPGDRIRNTIYF,TGTGCCAGCTCACCTGGGGACAGAATTCGAAACACCATATATTTT,TRBD1,TRBJ1-3,few,TRBV18
CSARFTGLYEQYF,TGCAGTGCTAGATTTACAGGGTTATACGAGCAGTACTTC,.,TRBJ2-7,many,TRBV20-1
CSVVVLAGERSEQYF,TGCAGCGTTGTGGTACTAGCGGGAGAGCGTTCCGAGCAGTACTTC,TRBD2,TRBJ2-7,few,TRBV29-1
CASSYLAIESQPQHF,TGTGCCAGCAGTTACTTGGCAATAGAAAGTCAGCCCCAGCATTTT,.,TRBJ1-5,.,TRBV6-5
CSVWGQGREQYF,TGCAGCGTGTGGGGACAGGGTCGCGAGCAGTACTTC,TRBD1,TRBJ2-7,many,TRBV29-1
CSARDRKGFSYEQYF,TGCAGTGCTAGAGATCGGAAAGGGTTCTCCTACGAGCAGTACTTC,.,TRBJ2-7,.,TRBV20-1
CASSLGSVGYTF,TGTGCCAGCAGCTTGGGTTCCGTGGGCTACACCTTC,.,TRBJ1-2,few,TRBV5-6
CASNGDRGDTEAFF,TGTGCCAGCAACGGGGACAGGGGAGACACTGAAGCTTTCTTT,TRBD1,TRBJ1-1,.,TRBV27
CASSYTAGQEQFF,TGTGCCAGCAGTTATACTGCGGGGCAGGAGCAGTTCTTC,.,TRBJ2-1,.,TRBV6-5
CASLSAGLWDTQYF,TGTGCCAGCCTGTCGGCGGGACTTTGGGATACGCAGTATTTT,.,TRBJ2-3,.,TRBV12-3/TRBV12-4
CASSSKRRTGLNSPLHF,TGTGCCAGCAGCTCGAAGAGGAGGACAGGCCTCAATTCACCCCTCCACTTT,TRBD1,TRBJ1-6,.,TRBV13
CASSFGTGIYEQYF,TGTGCCAGCAGCTTCGGGACAGGGATCTACGAGCAGTACTTC,TRBD1,TRBJ2-7,.,TRBV5-5
CASSFSGSQETQYF,TGTGCCAGCAGTTTTAGCGGGAGCCAAGAGACCCAGTACTTC,TRBD2,TRBJ2-5,few,TRBV12-3/TRBV12-4
CASNRDANTGELFF,TGTGCCAGCAACCGGGACGCGAACACCGGGGAGCTGTTTTTT,.,TRBJ2-2,many,TRBV7-9
CASSPYGQGPFQGSPLHF,TGTGCCAGCAGCCCCTACGGACAGGGTCCGTTCCAGGGTTCACCCCTCCACTTT,TRBD1,TRBJ1-6,.,TRBV28
CAISERGEGYTF,TGTGCCATCAGTGAGAGGGGGGAAGGCTACACCTTC,.,TRBJ1-2,.,TRBV10-3
CASSPLAGLYNEQFF,TGTGCCAGCAGTCCTCTCGCGGGACTGTACAATGAGCAGTTCTTC,.,TRBJ2-1,many,TRBV12-3/TRBV12-4
CASSATRLTDTQYF,TGTGCCAGCAGTGCGACGCGGCTGACAGATACGCAGTATTTT,.,TRBJ2-3,few,TRBV2
CASGRTLANYGYTF,TGTGCCAGCGGGCGGACCCTAGCTAACTATGGCTACACCTTC,.,TRBJ1-2,few,TRBV12-3/TRBV12-4
CASSLDSQRSYNEQFF,TGTGCCAGCAGCTTAGATTCACAAAGGAGCTACAATGAGCAGTTCTTC,.,TRBJ2-1,.,TRBV7-3
CASSQDPRSSYEQYF,TGCGCCAGCAGCCAAGATCCCCGGAGCTCCTACGAGCAGTACTTC,.,TRBJ2-7,.,TRBV4-3
CASSESHRRYEQYF,TGTGCCAGCAGTGAATCGCACAGACGTTACGAGCAGTACTTC,.,TRBJ2-7,few,TRBV6-1
CASSLLIAGSDTDTQYF,TGTGCCAGCAGCTTATTAATAGCGGGATCCGACACAGATACGCAGTATTTT,TRBD2,TRBJ2-3,.,TRBV7-2
CASSQLLAGVNEQFF,TGCGCCAGCAGCCAGCTGCTAGCGGGAGTCAATGAGCAGTTCTTC,TRBD2,TRBJ2-1,.,TRBV4-3
CSARGWKSSYNEQFF,TGCAGTGCCCGTGGGTGGAAGAGCTCCTACAATGAGCAGTTCTTC,.,TRBJ2-1,.,TRBV20-1
CASSLGGEGYEQYF,TGTGCCAGCAGTTTAGGAGGAGAGGGATACGAGCAGTACTTC,.,TRBJ2-7,.,TRBV12-3/TRBV12-4
CATSQHRGPSTDTQYF,TGTGCCACCAGTCAACATCGGGGGCCGAGCACAGATACGCAGTATTTT,.,TRBJ2-3,.,TRBV24-1
CASGEAKAKNIQYF,TGTGCCAGCGGTGAGGCTAAAGCCAAGAACATTCAGTACTTC,.,TRBJ2-4,few,TRBV2
CSASGYATNEKLFF,TGCAGCGCCAGCGGGTATGCAACTAATGAAAAACTGTTTTTT,.,TRBJ1-4,many,TRBV29-1
CASSQDRASGLYEQYF,TGCGCCAGCAGCCAAGATCGGGCTAGCGGGCTCTACGAGCAGTACTTC,TRBD2,TRBJ2-7,.,TRBV4-3